The 8 T cell receptor beta chains below all came from one sample that was sequenced in a study of blood T cell repertoires in COVID-19. Profiled with immunoSEQ multiplex PCR; TCRdb holds only in-frame clones, not every one. The sample gives about 120,000 clones, around 82% of which show up once; about 5.5% is in the top ten. The sample comprised peripheral blood. Receptor source: a man of 80 years or more with active or convalescent COVID-19.

The gene calls are TRBV5-4 and TRBJ1-2; 11 nucleotides agree with TRBD1. Germline V gives CDR1 SGHNT, CDR2 YYREEE (reference sequence). V was pared by 4 bases and J by 4 bases, with 0 bases of the junction left unmatched. The CDR3 is 13 residues long. CDR3 loop: CASSGQGAYGYTF. The DNA of the CDR3 is TGTGCCAGCAGCGGACAGGGGGCCTATGGCTACACCTTC.

The chain has TRBV7-9 and TRBJ2-3; 9 bases line up with TRBD1. This CDR3 is 18 amino acids long. Germline trimming cut 1 base from V and 0 bases from J; bases unmatched to any gene: 8. In germline, CDR1 is SEHNR, CDR2 FQNEAQ (reference sequence). DNA for the CDR3: TGTGCCAGCAGCTTAGAGGACAGGGGACTACCTAGCACAGATACGCAGTATTTT. It yields the protein CASSLEDRGLPSTDTQYF.

V gene TRBV25-1 combines with J gene TRBJ1-6; possible D gene TRBD1, 6 bases. V dropped 6 bases and J dropped 6 bases, with 12 bases sitting between them. Germline assignment: CDR1 MGHDK and CDR2 SYGVNS. This CDR3 comprises 14 residues. The DNA for the CDR3 is TGTGCCAGCAGCGCAGGGGAGGGTAATTCACCCCTCCACTTT. Protein product: CASSAGEGNSPLHF.

The V call is TRBV28, the J call TRBJ2-7, with 8 bases identical to TRBD1. The CDR3 is 15 residues long. CDR1 is MDHEN and CDR2 is SYDVKM in the germline V gene. Trimming took 2 bases from V and 2 from J; bases not matched to a gene: 5. CDR3 sequence (DNA): TGTGCCAGCAGTTTAAAGTCAGGGGGCGCCTACGAGCAGTACTTC. As protein: CASSLKSGGAYEQYF. The variable domain in full, with the rest retrieved from reference TRBV28 and TRBJ2-7, is DVKVTQSSRYLVKRTGEKVFLECVQDMDHENMFWYRQDPGLGLRLIYFSYDVKMKEKGDIPEGYSVSREKKERFSLILESASTNQTSMYLCASSLKSGGAYEQYFGPGTRLTVT.

V gene TRBV10-3 combines with J gene TRBJ2-1; D not resolved. CDR1 ENHRY and CDR2 SYGVKD come from the germline V gene. CDR3 length: 13 residues. Trimming pared 3 bases from V and 6 bases from J, leaving 9 bases between. CDR3 DNA sequence: TGTGCCATCAGTGAAATAACCGGCAATGAGCAGTTCTTC. Its translation: CAISEITGNEQFF.

The J gene is TRBJ2-2, the V gene TRBV14; D gene ambiguous. This CDR3 has 13 residues. From germline, CDR1 is SGHDN and CDR2 FVKESK. V lost 0 bases, J lost 13 bases, and 12 bases lay in between. As DNA, the CDR3 is TGTGCCAGCAGCCAAGATCAGTACCATTCGCTGTTTTTT. The encoded protein is CASSQDQYHSLFF.

This clone was observed a few times. The rearrangement uses TRBV5-1 and TRBJ1-6; TRBD1 aligns across 7 bases. The CDR3 runs to 14 residues. Trimming took 3 bases from V and 6 from J; bases not matched to a gene: 3. The germline V gene has CDR1 SGHRS and CDR2 YFSETQ. In nucleotides, the CDR3 is TGCGCCAGCAGCTCGGACAGGTCTAATTCACCCCTCCACTTT. Translating gives CASSSDRSNSPLHF.

The chain joins TRBV5-1 to TRBJ2-2; D is perhaps TRBD1 (6 bases). Germline CDR1 is SGHRS and CDR2 is YFSETQ. Trimming removed 4 bases at V and 0 bases at J, with 16 bases between. The CDR3 is 17 amino acids. The CDR3 is CASSPGQLLTNTGELFF. The CDR3 DNA sequence: TGCGCCAGCAGCCCAGGACAGCTCCTTACGAACACCGGGGAGCTGTTTTTT.